This TCR beta chain comes out of a study of T cell repertoires in cytomegalovirus infection. Overall study context: Carrying CMV and the relevant HLA type showed in public TCR beta signatures. Overall study results and limits: Across the ex vivo response, the dominant clonotypes were HLA-C-restricted CMV-specific TCR beta clonotypes. Adding up the frequency of public TCR beta families identified people who carried CMV plus the relevant HLA.

This CDR3 has 14 residues. After removal of 5 bases from V and 8 bases from J, the junction contained 6 bases not matched to a gene. TCRdb processed the reads anew with MiXCR; each CDR3 protein has one entry. The sample yields roughly 760,000 distinct CDR3 sequences, roughly 36% seen once. Concerning this clonotype: What it recognizes is unknown.

Sample: PBMCs. The rearrangement joins TRBV12-3 or TRBV12-4 to TRBJ2-1, with 10 bases matching TRBD2. The TCR sequence derives from a human donor in good health (CMV status not recorded). Some clones in this sample may be carry-over from other donors' samples. The CDR3 loop is CASSPLAGVDEQFF. CDR3 DNA: TGTGCCAGCAGTCCTCTAGCGGGAGTCGATGAGCAGTTCTTC.